Each of the 10 T cell receptor beta chains below was sequenced from the same sample in a study of blood T cell repertoires in COVID-19. This table comes from immunoSEQ multiplex PCR, and its TCRdb copy is limited to in-frame clones, with some not included. This table holds a few hundred thousand clones, 75% to 90% found once. The sequencing sample was made of PBMCs or T cells enriched from blood (not recorded which). Every receptor here comes from a woman aged 40 to 55 who had recovered from COVID-19.

This clone was seen once. J is TRBJ2-5 and V is TRBV7-2, with 7 nucleotides matching TRBD2. The germline V gene encodes CDR1 SGHTA and CDR2 FQGNSA. The CDR3 is 14 amino acids. With 5 bases clipped from V and 5 bases from J, the junction kept 8 bases outside the gene matches. The CDR3 DNA sequence: TGTGCCAGCAGCGCTTCTAGCGGTGGGGAGACCCAGTACTTC. It is translated as CASSASSGGETQYF.

This clone was seen a few times. J is TRBJ1-2 and V is TRBV2; D uncertain. The germline V and J ends were trimmed by 3 bases and 3 bases, with 8 bases remaining between them. The germline gives CDR1 SNHLY, CDR2 FYNNEI. CDR3 length equals 13 residues. The CDR3 reads CASSESGYYGYTF. For the CDR3, the DNA is TGTGCCAGCAGTGAGTCGGGGTACTATGGCTACACCTTC.

This sequence joins TRBV6-6 and TRBJ2-4; D possibly corresponds to TRBD1 (5 bases). Trimming shortened V by 8 bases and J by 9 bases, and 5 bases separated the two germline ends. CDR1 and CDR2 (germline): MNHNY, SVGAGI (reference sequence). The CDR3 contains 9 residues. CDR3 region: CASQGIQYF. CDR3 sequence (DNA): TGTGCCAGCCAGGGCATTCAGTACTTC.

The CDR3 is CASTGNNEKLFF. CDR3 nucleotide sequence: TGTGCCAGCACGGGGAATAATGAAAAACTGTTTTTT. This sequence joins TRBV6-5 and TRBJ1-4; no clear D gene. This CDR3 has 12 residues. V was trimmed by 7 bases and J by 4 bases, leaving 7 bases between them. Germline CDR1 is MNHEY and CDR2 is SVGAGI.

This clone was seen just once. The chain has TRBV28 and TRBJ1-1, with D possibly TRBD1 on 6 matching bases. The CDR3 is made up of 14 amino acids. Per germline, CDR1 MDHEN and CDR2 SYDVKM. Trimming cost V 7 bases and J 4 bases, with 16 bases left between them. The CDR3 loop reads CASNAQGLGTEAFF. CDR3 nucleotides: TGTGCCAGCAACGCCCAGGGGCTGGGCACTGAAGCTTTCTTT.

The gene calls are TRBV7-2 and TRBJ2-5; TRBD2 matches 10 bases. From germline, CDR1 is SGHTA and CDR2 FQGNSA. The trim removed 5 bases at V and 4 bases at J, leaving 7 bases unmatched. The CDR3 consists of 15 residues. The CDR3 DNA reads as TGTGCCAGCAGCGTTCAGCGGGGGGGCCGAGAGACCCAGTACTTC. Translation: CASSVQRGGRETQYF.

This clone has only one observation. The junction and the germline gene differ at one end; a read error may be behind it. The chain joins TRBV24-1 to TRBJ2-1, with TRBD2 identical over 10 bases. The CDR3 has 17 amino acids. The V gene's germline CDR1 is KGHDR and CDR2 SFDVKD. CDR3 nucleotides: TGTGCGACCAGTCCTAGCGGGAGAGGGGCTCGGTACAATGAGCAGTTCTTC. This gives the protein CATSPSGRGARYNEQFF.

The chain combines TRBV27 with TRBJ1-1; TRBD1 is a possible D gene (5 bases). Germline V gene data show CDR1 as MNHEY and CDR2 as SMNVEV (reference sequence). The CDR3 totals 12 residues. V lost 6 bases, J lost 4 bases, and 9 bases lay in between. The CDR3: CASRRGGTEAFF. In nucleotides, the CDR3 is TGTGCCAGCAGGCGGGGGGGCACTGAAGCTTTCTTT.

The chain combines TRBV25-1 with TRBJ1-4; weak D call: TRBD1 (5 bases). The CDR3 runs 15 residues. V was cut by 2 bases and J by 8 bases, with 15 bases left in between. Germline-derived CDR1 and CDR2 are MGHDK and SYGVNS. The CDR3 sequence: CASSEIWQGGEKLFF. CDR3 coding DNA: TGTGCCAGCAGTGAAATCTGGCAGGGAGGGGAAAAACTGTTTTTT.

This chain connects TRBV14 to TRBJ2-3, with 10 positions matching TRBD2. This CDR3 is built from 19 residues. Trimming cost V 4 bases and J 2 bases; bases outside gene matches: 15. Germline CDR1 and CDR2: SGHDN and FVKESK. The chain's CDR3 is CASSRGLAGATRFTDTQYF. The CDR3 coding sequence is TGTGCCAGCAGCCGCGGGCTAGCGGGAGCGACACGATTCACAGATACGCAGTATTTT.